This T cell receptor beta chain is from a study of chemoradiotherapy in HPV16-positive cancers. On this clone: Its antigen is not known.

Measured with immunoSEQ multiplex PCR; TCRdb has only the in-frame clones, and not every one. The sample has around 12,000 clones, roughly 87% seen once. Study conclusions and caveats: Candidate HPV-specific clones and E7-related TCR motifs grew in tumor during treatment.

V lost 1 base and J lost 8, with 17 bases in between. Germline V gene data show CDR1 as SEHNR and CDR2 as FQNEAQ (reference sequence). The length of the CDR3 is 15 residues. This TCR came from a human donor with HPV-associated anogenital cancer. The rearrangement joins TRBV7-9 to TRBJ1-2, with a weak D call TRBD1 (6 bases). The sample in question was blood, obtained from a patient who underwent chemoradiotherapy. The DNA for the CDR3 is TGTGCCAGCAGCTTAGGAGGTGCAGGGGCACTAGGCTACACCTTC. It yields the protein CASSLGGAGALGYTF.